This TCR beta chain is drawn from a study of CD8+ T cells in alopecia areata. Study in general: For the treated group, dosing was oral tofacitinib at 5 to 10 mg twice daily.

Reverse transcription of extracted RNA yielded cDNA, which provided the sequencing template. The method was immunoSEQ multiplex PCR; TCRdb's version includes in-frame clones alone and lacks a portion of them. The sample records around 210,000 clones, around 65% being singletons. Findings and caveats of the study: Clonality exceeded that of normal scalp in lesional scalp, most notably in alopecia totalis/universalis. Scalp clonality and expanded CD8+ clones among the top 100 were significantly decreased by tofacitinib.

The V end was cut by 4 bases, the J end by 5 bases, with 14 bases between. The CDR3 loop spans 13 amino acids. CDR1 and CDR2 (germline): SQVTM, ANQGSEA. As concerns this clone: Its antigen is undetermined.

Treatment: oral pan-JAK inhibitor, 5-10 mg twice daily. From alopecia areata patients, lesional scalp punch biopsies and peripheral blood were collected. The chain couples TRBV29-1 to TRBJ2-5; possible D gene TRBD1, 6 bases. Sequencing was performed on CD4+ T cells sorted from blood, taken at week 4, from a patient treated with tofacitinib. This clonotype was obtained from a human donor with alopecia areata. CDR3 loop: CSVGDTFGETQYF. The CDR3 DNA sequence: TGCAGCGTTGGGGACACCTTCGGGGAGACCCAGTACTTC.